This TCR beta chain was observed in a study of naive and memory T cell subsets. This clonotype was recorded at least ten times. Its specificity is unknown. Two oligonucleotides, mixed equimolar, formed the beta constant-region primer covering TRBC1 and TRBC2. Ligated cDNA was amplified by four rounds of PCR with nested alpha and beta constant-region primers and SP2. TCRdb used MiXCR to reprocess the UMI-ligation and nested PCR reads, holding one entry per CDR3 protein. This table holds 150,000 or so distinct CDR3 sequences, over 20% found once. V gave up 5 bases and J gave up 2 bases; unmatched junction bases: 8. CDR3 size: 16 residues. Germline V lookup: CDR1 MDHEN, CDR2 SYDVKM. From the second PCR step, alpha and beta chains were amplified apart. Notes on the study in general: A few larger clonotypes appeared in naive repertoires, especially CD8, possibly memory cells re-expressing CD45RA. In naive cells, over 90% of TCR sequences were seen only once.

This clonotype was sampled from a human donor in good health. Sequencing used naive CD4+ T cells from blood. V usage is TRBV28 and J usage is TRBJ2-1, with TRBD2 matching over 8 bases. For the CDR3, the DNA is TGTGCCAGCAGTCCACTGGGACTAGGCACCTACAATGAGCAGTTCTTC. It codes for CASSPLGLGTYNEQFF.